In its sample, the clone carrying this TCR beta chain was seen a few times. The target antigen is unknown. The data were obtained in a study of CD8+CD57+ T cells in acquired aplastic anemia. Study-level information: Across the sorted CD4+ and CD8+ cells, DNA amounts averaged about 3.2 ug.

Whole-study findings and limits: Between patients and controls, CD8+ Simpson's diversity did not vary significantly. Comparison of patients with controls identified twenty-nine shared CD8+ CDR3 sequences.

TCR beta VDJ and CDR3 profiles were obtained from a genomic DNA template. TCRdb reprocessed the reads with MiXCR, giving one entry per CDR3 protein. The sample shows about 210,000 distinct CDR3 sequences, roughly 35% of them seen only once. Germline lookup yields CDR1 SNHLY and CDR2 FYNNEI. Trimming removed 6 bases from V and 1 base from J; junction bases left unmatched: 3. This CDR3 comprises 14 residues. The TCR originated in a human donor in good health, serving as a control. The sequencing sample was made of sorted CD4+, CD8+, or CD8+CD57+ T cells (not recorded which) from PBMCs. The rearrangement uses TRBV2 and TRBJ1-5; 7 nucleotides agree with TRBD1. CDR3 amino acids: CASSLGQSNQPQHF. Written as DNA, the CDR3 is TGTGCCAGCAGCTTGGGACAGAGCAATCAGCCCCAGCATTTT. The full variable domain, completed using reference TRBV2 and TRBJ1-5, is EPEVTQTPSHQVTQMGQEVILRCVPISNHLYFYWYRQILGQKVEFLVSFYNNEISEKSEIFDDQFSVERPDGSNFTLKIRSTKLEDSAMYFCASSLGQSNQPQHFGDGTRLSIL.